This T cell receptor beta chain was obtained from a study of shared clonotypes between healthy human individuals. Assay used: immunoSEQ multiplex PCR; TCRdb lists only in-frame clones, some missing. The sample contains a few million clones, approximately 95% of which appear only once. Germline CDR1 and CDR2: SGHTA and FQGNSA. Trimming left V 1 base short and J 0 bases short, with 6 bases between. The CDR3 spans 14 residues. Regarding this clone: Its antigen is unknown.

Study-wide points: Sequencing depth was expected to influence donor clonotype sharing.

The V and J genes are TRBV7-2 and TRBJ2-5; no clear D gene. Sequencing was done on a sample of naive CD4+ T cells from PBMCs. Subset given: CD45RA+ positively selected. This sequence was found in a man between 18 and 35 years old in good health. Some clones in this sample may be carry-over from other donors' samples. The chain's CDR3 is CASSLGIHQETQYF. The DNA of the CDR3 is TGTGCCAGCAGCTTAGGTATACACCAAGAGACCCAGTACTTC.